Shown below are 27 T cell receptor beta chains from a single sample sequenced in a study of blood T cell repertoires in COVID-19. Method: immunoSEQ multiplex PCR; TCRdb's copy keeps in-frame clones and lacks some. Among approximately 230,000 clones listed, roughly 90% were seen once. The sample comprised peripheral blood. The source is a man aged 25 to 45 who had recovered from COVID-19.

The V call is TRBV6-5, the J call TRBJ1-5; D is possibly TRBD1 (6 bases). The CDR3 is 15 residues long. The germline CDR1 and CDR2 sequences are MNHEY and SVGAGI. The ends were cut back, 4 bases at V and 3 bases at J, with 13 bases in the middle. The CDR3 spells CASSSRGADNQPQHF. The CDR3 DNA reads as TGTGCCAGCAGTTCCAGGGGTGCTGACAATCAGCCCCAGCATTTT.

The V gene is TRBV5-1, the J gene TRBJ2-4, with 13 bases identical to TRBD2. This CDR3 region has 16 residues. Germline CDR1 is SGHRS and CDR2 is YFSETQ. Unmatched junction bases numbered 8, after V lost 3 bases and J lost 8 bases. The CDR3 DNA reads as TGCGCCAGCAGCTCCACTAGCGGGGGGGCCGGGGACATTCAGTACTTC. It codes for CASSSTSGGAGDIQYF.

The rearrangement joins TRBV7-2 to TRBJ1-5; no definite D call. The CDR3 sequence is 17 residues long. V lost 1 base to trimming and J lost 0 bases, with 13 bases between them. Germline V gene lookup returns CDR1 SGHTA and CDR2 FQGNSA. CDR3: CASSLVSGLYSNQPQHF. The CDR3 coding sequence is TGTGCCAGCAGCTTAGTGTCTGGGCTTTATAGCAATCAGCCCCAGCATTTT.

The chain joins TRBV9 to TRBJ2-7; 9 bases line up with TRBD1. The CDR3 has 16 amino acids. Germline CDR1 and CDR2: SGDLS and YYNGEE. V lost 0 bases to trimming and J lost 6 bases; unmatched junction nucleotides: 10. CDR3 protein: CASSVALRDREAEQYF. The CDR3 DNA reads TGTGCCAGCAGCGTAGCCCTCCGGGACAGGGAGGCCGAGCAGTACTTC.

This clone was recorded only once. This chain connects TRBV10-1 to TRBJ2-5; 7 bases agree with TRBD2. This CDR3 region has 16 residues. The V gene end was trimmed by 6 bases and the J gene end by 4 bases; junction bases not matched to a gene: 14. Germline V lookup: CDR1 WNHNN, CDR2 SYGVQD (reference sequence). CDR3 DNA: TGCGCCAGCAGATTTCTCCCGACCCGCGGGGGAGAGACCCAGTACTTC. Its translation is CASRFLPTRGGETQYF.

The rearrangement joins TRBV6-5 to TRBJ2-2; 7 bases line up with TRBD2. The CDR3 length is 15 residues. V lost 5 bases to trimming and J lost 4 bases; unmatched junction nucleotides: 7. Per the germline V gene, CDR1 is MNHEY and CDR2 is SVGAGI. The DNA for the CDR3 is TGTGCCAGCAGTCCCCCGTCTAGCGGCACCGGGGAGCTGTTTTTT. This translates into CASSPPSSGTGELFF.

This rearrangement joins TRBV29-1 to TRBJ1-1, with D possibly TRBD1 on 6 matching bases. Looked up from germline, CDR1 is SQVTM and CDR2 is ANQGSEA. CDR3 size: 13 residues. Trimming pared 6 bases from V and 1 base from J, leaving 12 bases between. The CDR3 loop reads CSVDRLGNTEAFF. The CDR3 DNA is TGCAGCGTGGACAGACTCGGGAACACTGAAGCTTTCTTT.

In its sample, this clone was seen a few times. The chain links TRBV10-2 to TRBJ1-2; a weak D match, TRBD1 (6 bases). CDR3 size: 15 residues. V was clipped by 5 bases and J by 8 bases, with 21 bases between them. In germline, CDR1 is WSHSY, CDR2 SAAADI. CDR3 nucleotide sequence: TGCGCCAGCAGTCTGGCGGGGGGCGCCTTGGGAGGCTACACCTTC. It yields the protein CASSLAGGALGGYTF.

The chain has TRBV2 and TRBJ2-7; 11 nucleotides agree with TRBD1. The CDR3 totals 15 residues. V dropped 5 bases and J dropped 2; count of bases not matched to a gene: 5. CDR1 is SNHLY, CDR2 FYNNEI, per germline. CDR3 sequence reads: CASSNGGQGAYEQYF. The CDR3 DNA sequence: TGTGCCAGCAGTAACGGGGGACAGGGGGCCTACGAGCAGTACTTC. Variable domain in full (rest from reference TRBV2 and TRBJ2-7): EPEVTQTPSHQVTQMGQEVILRCVPISNHLYFYWYRQILGQKVEFLVSFYNNEISEKSEIFDDQFSVERPDGSNFTLKIRSTKLEDSAMYFCASSNGGQGAYEQYFGPGTRLTVT.

The rearrangement uses TRBV30 and TRBJ1-5; a weak D match, TRBD1 (5 bases). Germline V gene data show CDR1 as GTSNPN and CDR2 as SVGIG (reference sequence). This CDR3 comprises 13 residues. The ends were cut back, 5 bases at V and 8 bases at J, with 16 bases in the middle. CDR3 bases: TGTGCCTGGCGGACTGACCCGGGGGAGCCCCAGCATTTT. Its protein is CAWRTDPGEPQHF.

This clone was detected a few times. A junction boundary mismatches the germline segment, possibly from a read error. The V call is TRBV27, the J call TRBJ1-6; TRBD1 is a possible D gene (6 bases). The CDR3 is made up of 16 amino acids. Germline values: CDR1 MNHEY, CDR2 SMNVEV (reference sequence). The DNA for the CDR3 is TGTGCCAGCAGATTATTAAACAGGGTCGTTAATTCACCCCTCCACTTT. Protein sequence: CASRLLNRVVNSPLHF.

This sequence joins TRBV19 and TRBJ2-7, with D perhaps matching TRBD1 (5 bases). The ends were cut back, 0 bases at V and 3 bases at J, with 12 bases in the middle. The CDR3 has 15 residues. The germline V gene has CDR1 LNHDA and CDR2 SQIVND (reference sequence). The CDR3 region is CASSIDPGRVYEQYF. Written as DNA, the CDR3 is TGTGCCAGTAGTATAGATCCGGGCAGGGTCTACGAGCAGTACTTC.

This clone turned up a few times. The chain joins TRBV3-1 (or the pseudogene TRBV3-2) to TRBJ2-1, with D possibly being TRBD2 (7 bases). This CDR3 is built from 14 residues. The germline V gene encodes CDR1 LGHDT and CDR2 YNNKEL (reference sequence). V was pared by 4 bases and J by 9 bases, with 16 bases between. As DNA, the CDR3 is TGTGCCAGCAGCCGTGGAGGCGGGGGCGGTGAGCAGTTCTTC. This translates into CASSRGGGGGEQFF.

The chain couples TRBV5-4 to TRBJ2-5, with 7 bases identical to TRBD2. The CDR3 loop spans 15 amino acids. V gave up 0 bases and J gave up 1 base; unmatched junction bases: 3. The germline V gene has CDR1 SGHNT and CDR2 YYREEE (reference sequence). The CDR3 is CASSLASGAQETQYF. Here the CDR3 DNA reads TGTGCCAGCAGCTTGGCTAGCGGAGCCCAAGAGACCCAGTACTTC.

The gene calls are TRBV18 and TRBJ2-6; tentative D call: TRBD1 (6 bases). Germline assignment: CDR1 KGHSH and CDR2 LQKENI. With 3 bases removed from V and 0 bases from J, the gap between germline ends came to 12 bases. The CDR3 loop spans 17 amino acids. The CDR3 bases are TGTGCCAGCTCACCCAGGGGATCGTACTCTGGGGCCAACGTCCTGACTTTC. Amino acids: CASSPRGSYSGANVLTF.

The V gene is TRBV18, the J gene TRBJ1-2, with D perhaps matching TRBD1 (5 bases). Germline V lookup: CDR1 KGHSH, CDR2 LQKENI. Between the trimmed V and J ends, which lost 5 bases and 8 bases, there was a span of 15 bases. The CDR3 has 13 amino acids. This CDR3 is CASSAEQVFGYTF. CDR3 in DNA: TGTGCCAGCTCAGCCGAACAGGTTTTCGGCTACACCTTC. Full variable domain (outside the CDR3, taken from reference TRBV18 and TRBJ1-2): NAGVMQNPRHLVRRRGQEARLRCSPMKGHSHVYWYRQLPEEGLKFMVYLQKENIIDESGMPKERFSAEFPKEGPSILRIQQVVRGDSAAYFCASSAEQVFGYTFGSGTRLTVV.

The V gene is TRBV10-1, the J gene TRBJ2-7; TRBD1 matches at 9 bases. Germline V CDR1 and CDR2: WNHNN, SYGVQD (reference sequence). The CDR3 loop spans 20 amino acids. The trim removed 5 bases at V and 0 bases at J, leaving 20 bases unmatched. As DNA, the CDR3 is TGCGCCAGCAGTCCAACCCTAACCTCGTTGACAGGGGGGAGCTCCTACGAGCAGTACTTC. Its protein is CASSPTLTSLTGGSSYEQYF.

The J gene is TRBJ1-1, the V gene TRBV13; D unresolved. Trimming removed 0 bases at V and 0 bases at J, with 11 bases between. CDR3 length equals 16 residues. Germline CDR1 and CDR2: PRHDT and FYEKMQ (reference sequence). CDR3 nucleotide sequence: TGTGCCAGCAGCTTAGGCCTCGGCGGTTTGAACACTGAAGCTTTCTTT. This sequence encodes CASSLGLGGLNTEAFF.

The chain has TRBV13 and TRBJ2-5; D not resolved. Trimming stripped 3 bases from V and 4 bases from J, with 3 bases between. The CDR3 is 11 amino acids. Germline V gene lookup returns CDR1 PRHDT and CDR2 FYEKMQ (reference sequence). The chain's CDR3 is CASSFGETQYF. CDR3 sequence (DNA): TGTGCCAGCAGCTTCGGAGAGACCCAGTACTTC.

The chain couples TRBV10-1 to TRBJ2-1; 12 bases line up with TRBD2. V dropped 5 bases and J dropped 7; count of bases not matched to a gene: 6. Germline lookup yields CDR1 WNHNN and CDR2 SYGVQD (reference sequence). CDR3 size: 15 residues. The CDR3 bases are TGCGCCAGCAGTCGCGGGACTAGCGGGCATAATGAGCAGTTCTTC. Translated, it gives CASSRGTSGHNEQFF.

This clone was counted between two and nine times. As DNA, the CDR3 is TGTGCCAGCAGTTACCGGGAGTTCACAGATACGCAGTATTTT. It is translated as CASSYREFTDTQYF. The J gene is TRBJ2-3, the V gene TRBV6-5, with D maybe TRBD2 (6 bases). The germline gives CDR1 MNHEY, CDR2 SVGAGI. Trimming took 2 bases from V and 2 from J, leaving 8 bases between them. The CDR3 contains 14 residues.

The chain uses TRBV7-9 and TRBJ2-3; TRBD2 agrees at 10 bases. CDR1 and CDR2 (germline): SEHNR, FQNEAQ (reference sequence). J was trimmed by 4 bases and V by 4 bases; bases with no gene match: 2. The CDR3 runs to 14 residues. The CDR3, as DNA: TGTGCCAGCAGCTCCGGACTAGCGGCAGATACGCAGTATTTT. Translation gives CASSSGLAADTQYF.

This chain uses TRBV13 with TRBJ2-3; the D gene is possibly TRBD1 (5 bases). V lost 4 bases and J lost 8, with 19 bases in between. From germline, CDR1 is PRHDT and CDR2 FYEKMQ (reference sequence). The CDR3 sequence is 15 residues long. CDR3 sequence: CASSSVLLGARTQYF. CDR3 in DNA: TGTGCCAGCAGCTCCGTACTCCTTGGGGCCCGTACGCAGTATTTT.

J is TRBJ1-2 and V is TRBV11-2; D is perhaps TRBD1 (6 bases). Trimming removed 0 bases from V and 8 bases from J, with 7 bases in between. This CDR3 region has 12 residues. The germline gives CDR1 SGHAT, CDR2 FQNNGV. CDR3 protein: CASSLDQGGYTF. As DNA, the CDR3 is TGTGCCAGCAGCTTAGATCAGGGGGGCTACACCTTC.

The CDR3 DNA is TGTGCCAGCAGTGAATATCAAGGGGTCCCTGGAAACACCATATATTTT. Translation: CASSEYQGVPGNTIYF. The J gene is TRBJ1-3, the V gene TRBV25-1; a weak D match, TRBD1 (5 bases). The V gene's germline CDR1 is MGHDK and CDR2 SYGVNS. The V end lost 0 bases, the J end lost 2 bases, and 11 bases lay between the germline ends. The CDR3 consists of 16 residues.

The table lists this clone with a count of one. The chain joins TRBV11-3 to TRBJ2-3; D not certain. Germline CDR1 reads SGHNT; CDR2 reads YENEEA. The CDR3 has 12 residues. V was trimmed by 5 bases and J by 0 bases, leaving 3 bases between them. CDR3 amino acids: CASSESTDTQYF. CDR3 nucleotides: TGTGCCAGCAGCGAGAGCACAGATACGCAGTATTTT.

The rearrangement links TRBV18 to TRBJ2-3, with 9 bases identical to TRBD2. The J segment lost 0 bases and the V segment lost 1 base, leaving 2 bases of the junction unmatched. The CDR3 is 16 residues long. CDR1 is KGHSH and CDR2 is LQKENI in the germline V gene. The CDR3: CASSPRSGGSTDTQYF. The CDR3 DNA reads TGTGCCAGCTCACCACGTAGCGGGGGAAGCACAGATACGCAGTATTTT.